The 20 T cell receptor beta chains below were found in one sample sequenced in a study of blood T cell repertoires in COVID-19 (dated by TCRdb to 2020 to 2022). The method was the immunoSEQ multiplex PCR assay. TCRdb stores this immuneACCESS table with in-frame sequences only. Part of the clones is absent; in the studies checked, under half of the shortfall reflects unresolved V genes, and no reason is known for the rest. The sample has about 270,000 clones on record, approximately 84% of them singletons. The top ten constitute roughly 8.6% of the sample. Sequencing was performed on peripheral blood. The receptors shown here come from a human donor in a cohort sampled during active COVID-19.

DNA of the CDR3: TGCGCCAGCGCGGGCGCCGTCACAGATACGCAGTATTTT. Its protein product is CASAGAVTDTQYF. The chain carries TRBV5-1 and TRBJ2-3; D might be TRBD2 (5 bases). There are 13 residues in the CDR3. In germline, CDR1 is SGHRS, CDR2 YFSETQ. V was clipped by 7 bases and J by 2 bases, with 11 bases between them.

The rearrangement joins TRBV4-3 to TRBJ1-1; D not resolved. Germline V gives CDR1 LGHNA, CDR2 YSLEER. The CDR3 loop spans 18 amino acids. With 0 bases removed from V and 0 bases from J, the gap between germline ends came to 17 bases. The CDR3 region has the DNA TGCGCCAGCAGCCAAGAGGTGGTGAGAGGGTACGTGAACACTGAAGCTTTCTTT. Residues: CASSQEVVRGYVNTEAFF.

This rearrangement joins TRBV20-1 to TRBJ2-6; 8 bases align to TRBD2. The CDR3 runs to 16 residues. V lost 3 bases and J lost 1; bases outside the gene matches: 5. Germline lookup yields CDR1 DFQATT and CDR2 SNEGSKA (reference sequence). The CDR3 spells CSASLAGSSGANVLTF. The CDR3 nucleotides are TGCAGTGCTAGTCTAGCGGGTTCATCTGGGGCCAACGTCCTGACTTTC.

The V gene is TRBV6-5, the J gene TRBJ2-3; a weak D match, TRBD2 (6 bases). V was shortened by 2 bases and J by 0 bases, with 9 bases between the two germline ends. Per the germline V gene, CDR1 is MNHEY and CDR2 is SVGAGI. This CDR3 region has 15 residues. DNA for the CDR3: TGTGCCAGCAGTTACACCGGGACTAGCACAGATACGCAGTATTTT. It translates to CASSYTGTSTDTQYF.

The chain has TRBV7-9 and TRBJ2-4, with 7 bases identical to TRBD1. V was clipped by 3 bases and J by 10 bases; unmatched bases: 6. Germline CDR1 is SEHNR and CDR2 is FQNEAQ (reference sequence). The CDR3 is 13 residues long. The chain's CDR3 is CASSFLGQTIQYF. DNA of the CDR3: TGTGCCAGCAGCTTCCTGGGACAGACTATTCAGTACTTC.

The rearrangement links TRBV11-2 to TRBJ2-1; TRBD2 matches 7 bases. Germline CDR1 reads SGHAT; CDR2 reads FQNNGV. The length of the CDR3 is 13 residues. After removal of 4 bases from V and 10 bases from J, the junction contained 7 bases not matched to a gene. The DNA for the CDR3 is TGTGCCAGCAGCTCCGGACTAGTTAGCGAGCAGTTCTTC. As protein: CASSSGLVSEQFF.

The chain employs TRBV6-6 and TRBJ1-4; TRBD1 is a possible D gene (6 bases). The CDR3 sequence is 15 residues long. Germline V gives CDR1 MNHNY, CDR2 SVGAGI (reference sequence). V lost 0 bases and J 7 bases, leaving 12 bases between the germline ends. The DNA of the CDR3 is TGTGCCAGCAGTTACTCAGGGGGAGGGGGTGAAAAACTGTTTTTT. Its translation is CASSYSGGGGEKLFF.

The chain combines TRBV4-2 with TRBJ1-3; weak D call: TRBD1 (5 bases). Trimming pared 0 bases from V and 1 base from J, leaving 10 bases between. Germline assignment: CDR1 LGHNA and CDR2 YNFKEQ. This CDR3 spans 16 amino acids. The CDR3 region has the DNA TGTGCCAGCAGCCAAGATTGGGGCTGGTCTGGAAACACCATATATTTT. Translation: CASSQDWGWSGNTIYF.

The rearrangement joins TRBV6-1 to TRBJ2-6; no reliable D call. The germline V and J ends were trimmed by 7 bases and 0 bases, with 10 bases remaining between them. Germline loops: CDR1 MNHNS, CDR2 SASEGT. The CDR3 loop spans 15 amino acids. CDR3 amino acids: CASTKQNSGANVLTF. The CDR3 nucleotides are TGTGCCAGCACCAAACAGAACTCTGGGGCCAACGTCCTGACTTTC.

V usage is TRBV19 and J usage is TRBJ1-2, with 7 bases fitting TRBD1. The length of the CDR3 is 17 residues. CDR1 and CDR2 from the germline V gene are LNHDA and SQIVND (reference sequence). After removal of 7 bases from V and 2 bases from J, the junction contained 16 bases not matched to a gene. CDR3: CASTSIRGLLPNYGYTF. The CDR3 DNA follows: TGTGCCAGTACCTCTATAAGGGGGCTACTTCCCAACTATGGCTACACCTTC. The full variable domain, completed using reference TRBV19 and TRBJ1-2, is DGGITQSPKYLFRKEGQNVTLSCEQNLNHDAMYWYRQDPGQGLRLIYYSQIVNDFQKGDIAEGYSVSREKKESFPLTVTSAQKNPTAFYLCASTSIRGLLPNYGYTFGSGTRLTVV.

The CDR3 sequence is CASGAIYEQYF. CDR3 nucleotides: TGTGCCAGCGGGGCCATCTACGAGCAGTACTTC. The genes are TRBV11-2 and TRBJ2-7; TRBD1 might be the D (5 bases). The CDR3 has 11 residues. Trimming took 8 bases from V and 3 from J, leaving 8 bases between them. Germline V gives CDR1 SGHAT, CDR2 FQNNGV.

This sequence joins TRBV6-5 and TRBJ2-2, with 7 positions matching TRBD1. J gave up 1 base and V 7 bases, and 6 bases lay outside the gene matches. CDR3 length: 15 residues. Per germline, CDR1 MNHEY and CDR2 SVGAGI. As DNA, the CDR3 is TGTGCCAGCACCCCAAGACAGGGGAACACCGGGGAGCTGTTTTTT. This encodes CASTPRQGNTGELFF.

The chain has TRBV18 and TRBJ2-1, with D perhaps TRBD1 (5 bases). V dropped 3 bases and J dropped 8 bases, with 17 bases sitting between them. This CDR3 is built from 15 residues. Germline V lookup: CDR1 KGHSH, CDR2 LQKENI. CDR3 nucleotides: TGTGCCAGCTCACCCCCGGGTCCCCTCAGGGATGAGCAGTTCTTC. The encoded protein is CASSPPGPLRDEQFF.

The chain joins TRBV5-1 to TRBJ2-1; TRBD2 matches at 10 bases. Germline V gene data show CDR1 as SGHRS and CDR2 as YFSETQ. Unmatched junction bases numbered 8, after V lost 0 bases and J lost 8 bases. The CDR3 covers 16 residues. CDR3 region: CASSLAPSGSWDEQFF. In DNA form, the CDR3 reads TGCGCCAGCAGCTTGGCCCCTAGCGGGAGCTGGGATGAGCAGTTCTTC. The entire variable domain, with the rest obtained from reference TRBV5-1 and TRBJ2-1, is as follows: KAGVTQTPRYLIKTRGQQVTLSCSPISGHRSVSWYQQTPGQGLQFLFEYFSETQRNKGNFPGRFSGRQFSNSRSEMNVSTLELGDSALYLCASSLAPSGSWDEQFFGPGTRLTVL.

This clone has only a few counts. This sequence joins TRBV11-2 and TRBJ2-1, with 11 bases matching TRBD2. J was trimmed by 1 base and V by 4 bases; bases with no gene match: 3. Germline CDR1 is SGHAT and CDR2 is FQNNGV. The CDR3 runs to 16 residues. The CDR3 DNA reads TGTGCCAGCAGCTCCCTAGCGGGGGGATCCTACAATGAGCAGTTCTTC. It translates to CASSSLAGGSYNEQFF.

The chain combines TRBV20-1 with TRBJ2-5; D uncertain. This CDR3 has 13 residues. Trimming removed 3 bases at V and 2 bases at J, with 10 bases between. In germline, CDR1 is DFQATT, CDR2 SNEGSKA (reference sequence). This chain's CDR3 is CSASFGQQETQYF. In DNA, the CDR3 is TGCAGTGCTAGTTTTGGGCAGCAAGAGACCCAGTACTTC.

This rearrangement joins TRBV4-1 to TRBJ2-1; 14 bases match TRBD2. The V and J ends lost 0 bases and 8 bases, in that order; junction bases with no gene match: 6. The CDR3 totals 17 residues. Per the germline V gene, CDR1 is MGHRA and CDR2 is YSYEKL. CDR3 in amino acids: CASSQDRTSGRMDEQFF. The CDR3 DNA follows: TGCGCCAGCAGCCAAGATAGGACTAGCGGGAGGATGGATGAGCAGTTCTTC.

The V and J genes are TRBV15 and TRBJ2-4; TRBD1 is a possible D gene (7 bases). The V gene lost 2 bases and the J gene lost 0 bases, with 23 bases spanning the gap. Germline V CDR1 and CDR2: LNHNV, YYDKDF (reference sequence). CDR3 length: 20 amino acids. The CDR3 region is CATSRPGGLVGGLAKNIQYF. The CDR3 coding sequence is TGTGCCACCAGCAGACCAGGGGGACTGGTGGGTGGTTTAGCCAAAAACATTCAGTACTTC.

The CDR3 sequence is CASSLDTAGEGYTF. The DNA of the CDR3 is TGCGCCAGCAGCTTGGACACAGCGGGTGAGGGCTACACCTTC. The rearrangement links TRBV5-1 to TRBJ1-2; D ambiguous. There are 14 residues in the CDR3. The V and J ends lost 0 bases and 8 bases respectively, with 14 bases between them. The germline CDR1 and CDR2 sequences are SGHRS and YFSETQ. Drawing the rest from reference TRBV5-1 and TRBJ1-2, the complete variable domain is KAGVTQTPRYLIKTRGQQVTLSCSPISGHRSVSWYQQTPGQGLQFLFEYFSETQRNKGNFPGRFSGRQFSNSRSEMNVSTLELGDSALYLCASSLDTAGEGYTFGSGTRLTVV.

V gene TRBV2 combines with J gene TRBJ1-5, with 9 positions matching TRBD1. CDR3 size: 15 residues. The germline V gene encodes CDR1 SNHLY and CDR2 FYNNEI. Trimming at V came to 8 bases and at J to 6 bases, leaving 11 bases not matched to a gene. As DNA, the CDR3 is TGTGCCAGCGCCCCACAGGGGGCTTTGTCTCAGCCCCAGCATTTT. Translation gives CASAPQGALSQPQHF. Using reference TRBV2 and TRBJ1-5 for the parts outside the CDR3, the full variable domain is EPEVTQTPSHQVTQMGQEVILRCVPISNHLYFYWYRQILGQKVEFLVSFYNNEISEKSEIFDDQFSVERPDGSNFTLKIRSTKLEDSAMYFCASAPQGALSQPQHFGDGTRLSIL.